These 14 T cell receptor beta chains originate from one sample sequenced in a study of technical replicates of blood from a handful of donors. TCRdb's copy holds only in-frame clones and misses some; the assay was immunoSEQ multiplex PCR. The table has roughly 83,000 clones, more than 80% seen once. Sequenced sample: T cells isolated from PBMCs. The receptors were gathered from a human donor in good health.

The chain links TRBV4-1 to TRBJ2-7, with 12 bases matching TRBD2. CDR3 length: 15 residues. After removal of 3 bases from V and 7 bases from J, the junction contained 7 bases not matched to a gene. Germline V CDR1 and CDR2: MGHRA, YSYEKL. The CDR3 DNA reads as TGCGCCAGCAGCCAGCGACTAGCGGGAGAGGGTGAGCAGTACTTC. It is translated as CASSQRLAGEGEQYF.

V gene TRBV7-3 combines with J gene TRBJ2-5; 12 bases map to TRBD2. The ends lost 5 bases at V and 2 bases at J; junction bases unmatched: 3. Germline CDR1 is SGHTA and CDR2 is FQGTGA. The CDR3 has 15 amino acids. In DNA, the CDR3 is TGTGCCAGCAGCACAGGGACTAGCGGGCAAGAGACCCAGTACTTC. Translating it yields CASSTGTSGQETQYF. Variable domain in full (rest from reference TRBV7-3 and TRBJ2-5): GAGVSQTPSNKVTEKGKYVELRCDPISGHTALYWYRQSLGQGPEFLIYFQGTGAADDSGLPNDRFFAVRPEGSVSTLKIQRTERGDSAVYLCASSTGTSGQETQYFGPGTRLLVL.

The CDR3 spells CASSLERRTNQPQHF. CDR3 nucleotides: TGTGCCAGCAGCTTAGAGAGGCGAACGAATCAGCCCCAGCATTTT. The J gene is TRBJ1-5, the V gene TRBV7-8, with D uncertain. CDR1 is SGHVS, CDR2 FQNEAQ, per germline. The CDR3 loop spans 15 amino acids. V lost 1 base and J 4 bases, leaving 11 bases between the germline ends.

The chain carries TRBV28 and TRBJ2-1; 7 bases match TRBD1. CDR1 and CDR2 from the germline V gene are MDHEN and SYDVKM. V lost 4 bases and J lost 4; bases outside the gene matches: 10. The CDR3 extends over 16 amino acids. The CDR3 DNA sequence: TGTGCCAGCAGTTATATACAGGGGACGAAGTACAATGAGCAGTTCTTC. Its protein product is CASSYIQGTKYNEQFF.

The genes are TRBV4-2 and TRBJ1-2; 10 nucleotides agree with TRBD1. V shed 1 base and J 4 bases; nucleotides not matched to a gene: 15. Germline CDR1 and CDR2: LGHNA and YNFKEQ. The CDR3 loop spans 19 amino acids. The DNA of the CDR3 is TGTGCCAGCAGCCAAGTTCCCGGGACAGGGGCCCCGAGCAGCTATGGCTACACCTTC. Residues: CASSQVPGTGAPSSYGYTF.

This chain links TRBV10-2 with TRBJ2-3; D perhaps matches TRBD2 (5 bases). This CDR3 is 17 amino acids long. Germline V lookup: CDR1 WSHSY, CDR2 SAAADI. V lost 2 bases, J lost 3 bases, and 18 bases lay in between. The CDR3 region is CASSEPTMASRTDTQYF. The CDR3 bases are TGCGCCAGCAGTGAGCCCACGATGGCTAGCAGGACAGATACGCAGTATTTT.

V usage is TRBV6-1 and J usage is TRBJ2-7; a weak D match, TRBD2 (5 bases). V was cut by 1 base and J by 1 base, with 11 bases left in between. There are 15 residues in the CDR3. Per germline, CDR1 MNHNS and CDR2 SASEGT. CDR3 loop: CASSEVSEISYEQYF. The CDR3 nucleotides are TGTGCCAGCAGTGAAGTTAGCGAGATTTCCTACGAGCAGTACTTC.

The chain combines TRBV29-1 with TRBJ1-1; 7 nucleotides agree with TRBD1. The CDR3 sequence is 13 residues long. After removal of 6 bases from V and 4 bases from J, the junction contained 8 bases not matched to a gene. Germline V gene sequence: CDR1 SQVTM, CDR2 ANQGSEA. CDR3 region: CSVDNRGSTEAFF. In DNA form, the CDR3 reads TGCAGCGTCGACAACAGGGGAAGCACTGAAGCTTTCTTT.

The V gene is TRBV15, the J gene TRBJ2-2, with 8 bases lining up with TRBD1. Germline CDR1 reads LNHNV; CDR2 reads YYDKDF (reference sequence). The CDR3 has 16 residues. V trimming: 5 bases; J trimming: 1 base; junction bases outside the gene matches: 6. DNA for the CDR3: TGTGCCACCAGCGTCACCGGGACAGGGAACACCGGGGAGCTGTTTTTT. Residues: CATSVTGTGNTGELFF.

The rearrangement joins TRBV5-1 to TRBJ2-1; D is unclear. The V and J ends lost 0 bases and 10 bases respectively, with 8 bases between them. This CDR3 has 12 residues. The germline gives CDR1 SGHRS, CDR2 YFSETQ. CDR3 region: CASSLGVKEQFF. The CDR3 DNA is TGCGCCAGCAGCTTGGGAGTAAAGGAGCAGTTCTTC.

The rearrangement uses TRBV6-5 and TRBJ2-7; D remains ambiguous. V was trimmed by 7 bases and J by 13 bases, leaving 23 bases between them. The CDR3 totals 13 residues. CDR1 is MNHEY, CDR2 SVGAGI, per germline. The CDR3 is CASTNRFGGGEYF. The CDR3 bases are TGTGCCAGCACCAACCGGTTTGGCGGTGGAGAATACTTC.

A single count supports this clone. The chain links TRBV4-1 to TRBJ2-2; no clear D. V lost 7 bases and J 4 bases, leaving 10 bases between the germline ends. CDR1 is MGHRA, CDR2 YSYEKL, per germline. The CDR3 spans 13 residues. The CDR3 loop is CASNNYGTGELFF. CDR3 in DNA: TGCGCCAGCAACAACTACGGCACCGGGGAGCTGTTTTTT.

V and J are TRBV27 and TRBJ1-6; D ambiguous. The CDR3 is made up of 18 amino acids. In germline, CDR1 is MNHEY, CDR2 SMNVEV (reference sequence). Trimming stripped 0 bases from V and 8 bases from J, with 20 bases between. As DNA, the CDR3 is TGTGCCAGCAGTTTATCCCTTAAAGGAGGATTCATATATTCACCCCTCCACTTT. Amino acids: CASSLSLKGGFIYSPLHF.

This rearrangement joins TRBV9 to TRBJ1-1; no firm D call. Trimming stripped 4 bases from V and 1 base from J, with 8 bases between. Germline V CDR1 and CDR2: SGDLS, YYNGEE. The CDR3 totals 13 residues. The DNA for the CDR3 is TGTGCCAGCAGCCGCCGGGGGAACACTGAAGCTTTCTTT. Amino acid sequence: CASSRRGNTEAFF.